The 17 T cell receptor beta chains reported below all come from one sample, sequenced in a study of spatial heterogeneity in lung cancer. TCRdb analysed the 5' RACE reads with MiXCR anew, one entry per CDR3 protein. Among 7,500 or so distinct CDR3 sequences listed, 13% to 15% were seen once. Time point described: sample taken at primary tumor resection. General observations from the study: One measure, the expanded intratumoral alpha and beta TCR count, tracked tumor mutation counts.

No antigen has been identified for these receptors. The sequencing here drew on lung tumor tissue, taken at surgery. The receptor set was obtained from a female donor with early-stage non-small cell lung cancer.

This clonotype was recorded many times. Found in a library prepared for alpha chains, this beta chain is an off-target read, and its abundance has little meaning. This sequence joins TRBV7-2 and TRBJ1-6; 7 bases line up with TRBD1. After removal of 6 bases from V and 7 bases from J, the junction contained 9 bases not matched to a gene. This CDR3 region has 15 residues. In germline, CDR1 is SGHTA, CDR2 FQGNSA. Written as DNA, the CDR3 is TGTGCCAGCAGACCCACAGGGGCGAGGAATTCACCCCTCCACTTT. Its protein product is CASRPTGARNSPLHF.

This clonotype was seen repeatedly, ten times or more. This beta chain is an off-target read within a library intended for alpha chains, so its frequency means little. The genes are TRBV7-2 and TRBJ2-7; D perhaps matches TRBD2 (6 bases). CDR1 is SGHTA and CDR2 is FQGNSA in the germline V gene. V gave up 4 bases and J gave up 6 bases, with 10 bases separating them. The CDR3 has 12 amino acids. The CDR3: CASSSGLGEQYF. The CDR3 nucleotides read TGTGCCAGCAGCTCGGGACTCGGCGAGCAGTACTTC.

For this clonotype: A junction boundary mismatches the germline segment, possibly from a read error. This beta chain represents an off-target read in a library built for alpha chains; its size is of limited meaning. The gene calls are TRBV7-7 and TRBJ2-2; D is unresolved. The germline CDR1 and CDR2 sequences are SSHAT and FNYEAQ (reference sequence). The CDR3 runs to 13 residues. CDR3 DNA sequence: TGTGCTAGCAGTCGAGAACCCACCGGGGAGCTGTTTTTT. This encodes CASSREPTGELFF.

By frequency in the sample, this clonotype is large. Being off target in a library aimed at alpha chains, this beta chain has a size of little meaning. The chain uses TRBV11-2 and TRBJ2-1; a weak D match, TRBD2 (6 bases). The V end was cut by 3 bases, the J end by 7 bases, with 13 bases between. Germline CDR1 SGHAT, CDR2 FQNNGV. The CDR3 has 14 residues. The CDR3 sequence is CASSLAGRVNEQFF. In DNA form, the CDR3 reads TGTGCCAGCAGCTTGGCGGGGCGTGTAAATGAGCAGTTCTTC.

This clonotype was seen ten or more times. This beta chain is off target for a library built for alpha chains, so its abundance means little. J is TRBJ1-2 and V is TRBV7-9; no firm D call. Trimming pared 4 bases from V and 8 bases from J, leaving 20 bases between. The CDR3 sequence is 15 residues long. Germline lookup yields CDR1 SEHNR and CDR2 FQNEAQ (reference sequence). CDR3 coding DNA: TGTGCCAGCAGCTATCTCATGACTGGTTCTCGAGGCTACACCTTC. This gives the protein CASSYLMTGSRGYTF.

A remark on this clonotype: A library made for alpha chains picked up this beta chain off target, so its size means little. V and J are TRBV11-2 and TRBJ1-2, with D perhaps matching TRBD1 (6 bases). The germline V gene encodes CDR1 SGHAT and CDR2 FQNNGV. CDR3 size: 15 residues. Deletions cut 5 bases from V and 4 bases from J, with 17 bases between. CDR3 nucleotide sequence: TGTGCCAGCAGCGGATCGGGGGGCGCACTCTATGGCTACACCTTC. Protein: CASSGSGGALYGYTF.

This clonotype was picked up many times. This beta chain was picked up by a library intended for alpha chains and is off target, so its count carries little meaning. Here the CDR3 reads CASSSPGQGSLQYF. CDR3 nucleotides: TGTGCCAGCAGTTCGCCGGGACAGGGTTCTCTTCAGTACTTC. The V call is TRBV5-6, the J call TRBJ2-4; TRBD1 agrees at 9 bases. CDR1 SGHDT and CDR2 YYEEEE come from the germline V gene. CDR3 length: 14 amino acids. Losses at the gene ends were 5 bases for V and 11 bases for J; bases not matched to a gene: 11.

In this sample, this clonotype turned up many times. A read error is possible here, since a much larger clone lies one base away. Since it is a stray read in a library aimed at alpha chains, this beta chain has a size that is not meaningful. This rearrangement joins TRBV30 to TRBJ2-5; D is uncertain. Germline values: CDR1 GTSNPN, CDR2 SVGIG (reference sequence). This CDR3 contains 11 residues. The CDR3 spells CAWRDTETKYF. In DNA, the CDR3 is TGTGCCTGGAGAGACACAGAGACCAAGTACTTC. Full variable domain (missing parts from reference TRBV30 and TRBJ2-5): SQTIHQWPATLVQPVGSPLSLECTVEGTSNPNLYWYRQAAGRGLQLLFYSVGIGQISSEVPQNLSASRPQDRQFILSSKKLLLSDSGFYLCAWRDTETKYFGPGTRLLVL.

Concerning this clonotype itself: Found in a library prepared for alpha chains, this beta chain is an off-target read, and its abundance has little meaning. This chain joins TRBV6-6 and TRBJ2-3; D gene ambiguous. Germline V gene lookup returns CDR1 MNHNY and CDR2 SVGAGI (reference sequence). There are 15 residues in the CDR3. With 1 base removed from V and 2 bases from J, the gap between germline ends came to 10 bases. The CDR3 here is CASSYFGPSTDTQYF. The CDR3 DNA is TGTGCCAGCAGTTACTTTGGACCCTCCACAGATACGCAGTATTTT.

This clonotype showed up many times. As an off-target read in a library built for alpha chains, this beta chain has a frequency of little significance. J is TRBJ1-6 and V is TRBV30; D is undetermined. CDR1 is GTSNPN and CDR2 is SVGIG in the germline V gene (reference sequence). The ends were cut back, 1 base at V and 7 bases at J, with 11 bases in the middle. CDR3 length equals 14 residues. The CDR3 reads CAWSGNSLNSPLHF. CDR3 coding DNA: TGTGCCTGGAGTGGTAACAGCCTGAATTCACCCCTCCACTTT.

Many counts were recorded for this clonotype. The library was prepared for alpha chains; this beta chain is a stray read, so its frequency means little. The gene calls are TRBV5-1 and TRBJ1-1; possible D gene TRBD1, 5 bases. CDR3 size: 16 residues. Trimming removed 0 bases at V and 2 bases at J, with 14 bases between. In germline, CDR1 is SGHRS, CDR2 YFSETQ. The CDR3 bases are TGCGCCAGCAGCTTGGGCCTTTTGGGGGTTAACACTGAAGCTTTCTTT. This sequence encodes CASSLGLLGVNTEAFF.

This clonotype has ten or more counts. This beta chain is off target for a library built for alpha chains, so its abundance means little. This chain joins TRBV7-9 and TRBJ2-5, with D unclear. The germline V gene encodes CDR1 SEHNR and CDR2 FQNEAQ (reference sequence). V was pared by 3 bases and J by 4 bases, with 6 bases between. The CDR3 length is 12 residues. CDR3 in DNA: TGTGCCAGCAGCTTGTGGGGAGAGACCCAGTACTTC. This gives the protein CASSLWGETQYF.

This clonotype has ten or more counts. Because this beta chain is a stray read in a library intended to capture alpha chains, its abundance should not be given much weight. The J gene is TRBJ2-2, the V gene TRBV9; D ambiguous. The germline CDR1 and CDR2 sequences are SGDLS and YYNGEE. The V gene lost 3 bases and the J gene lost 5 bases, with 5 bases spanning the gap. The CDR3 runs to 12 residues. CDR3 sequence reads: CASSAQTGELFF. CDR3 bases: TGTGCCAGCAGCGCCCAAACCGGGGAGCTGTTTTTT.

As to this clonotype: This beta chain is a stray read from a library made for alpha chains; its abundance is not meaningful. The V call is TRBV25-1, the J call TRBJ2-7; D ambiguous. This CDR3 comprises 14 residues. Germline V gene lookup returns CDR1 MGHDK and CDR2 SYGVNS. V was clipped by 0 bases and J by 3 bases, with 9 bases between them. The CDR3, as DNA: TGTGCCAGCAGTGAATATCTGGGGTACTACGAGCAGTACTTC. Translation gives CASSEYLGYYEQYF.

Concerning this clonotype: This beta chain is an unintended read in a library built for alpha chains; its size means little. The rearrangement uses TRBV7-9 and TRBJ2-3; 10 bases align to TRBD2. Trimming at V came to 7 bases and at J to 2 bases, leaving 18 bases not matched to a gene. CDR1 SEHNR and CDR2 FQNEAQ come from the germline V gene (reference sequence). This CDR3 is built from 19 residues. The CDR3 DNA reads TGTGCCAGCACCTATCCGGGACTAGCGCCATTGACCCTCACAGATACGCAGTATTTT. This codes for CASTYPGLAPLTLTDTQYF.

Details on this clonotype: The size of this beta chain means little, since it is a stray read in a library made for alpha chains. This chain joins TRBV28 and TRBJ2-3, with D possibly called TRBD1 or TRBD2 (5 bases each). V was cut by 5 bases and J by 6 bases, with 15 bases left in between. Germline loops: CDR1 MDHEN, CDR2 SYDVKM. This CDR3 has 14 amino acids. The CDR3, as DNA: TGTGCCAGCAGTACCCGGGACGGCAGCGATACGCAGTATTTT. It codes for CASSTRDGSDTQYF.

This clonotype was observed at least ten times. Little can be read into the size of this beta chain, an off-target read in a library designed for alpha chains. This chain links TRBV3-1 with TRBJ1-2, with a tentative D call TRBD1 (6 bases). V was shortened by 6 bases and J by 0 bases, with 11 bases between the two germline ends. The germline V gene has CDR1 LGHDT and CDR2 YNNKEL (reference sequence). This CDR3 region has 14 residues. CDR3: CASSPPGANYGYTF. In nucleotides, the CDR3 is TGTGCCAGCAGTCCCCCAGGGGCTAACTATGGCTACACCTTC.